This T cell receptor beta chain emerged from a study of identifying expanded T cells in peripheral blood. Healthy donors had no documented immune events, such as infections, while sampled. Libraries were prepared by immunoSEQ multiplex PCR; TCRdb keeps only in-frame clonotypes and omits some of them. The sample yields about 78,000 clones, approximately 84% seen once. J lost 6 bases, V lost 2 bases, and 4 bases had no gene match. CDR3 length: 14 amino acids. In germline, CDR1 is KGHSH, CDR2 LQKENI. Sequences were obtained from blood. This chain uses TRBV18 with TRBJ1-2; TRBD1 agrees at 9 bases. The origin of this receptor is a person aged 18 to 75 in good health. This CDR3 reads CASSPGTGSNGYTF. CDR3 DNA sequence: TGTGCCAGCTCACCAGGGACAGGGAGTAATGGCTACACCTTC. The full variable domain, its missing parts supplied by reference TRBV18 and TRBJ1-2, is NAGVMQNPRHLVRRRGQEARLRCSPMKGHSHVYWYRQLPEEGLKFMVYLQKENIIDESGMPKERFSAEFPKEGPSILRIQQVVRGDSAAYFCASSPGTGSNGYTFGSGTRLTVV.